These T cell receptor beta chains were read from a single sample in a study of blood T cell repertoires in COVID-19. Clones were read by immunoSEQ multiplex PCR, and TCRdb kept only the in-frame ones, dropping some. The sample lists about 220,000 clones; approximately 82% were seen once. Sequencing input: peripheral blood. These receptors came from a woman aged 50 to 65 with acute or convalescent COVID-19. CDR3s include the opening cysteine and the closing phenylalanine or tryptophan. Fields, in order: CDR3 protein, CDR3 DNA, D gene, V gene, clone size, J gene. The D gene is left open where the match is weak. Clone size, where shown, is once, few, many, or a class for clones that have expanded.

cdr3_aa: CASSQDRAQYF; cdr3_nt: TGCGCCAGCAGCCAGGACAGGGCCCAGTACTTC; d_call: TRBD1; v_call: TRBV4-1; clone_size: NA; j_call: TRBJ2-4
cdr3_aa: CASSPQRDTDTQYF; cdr3_nt: TGTGCCAGCTCACCACAGCGGGACACAGATACGCAGTATTTT; d_call: TRBD2; v_call: TRBV18; clone_size: NA; j_call: TRBJ2-3
cdr3_aa: CASSPVPGTGELFF; cdr3_nt: TGTGCCAGCAGCCCCGTCCCAGGGACCGGGGAGCTGTTTTTT; d_call: NA; v_call: TRBV14; clone_size: NA; j_call: TRBJ2-2
cdr3_aa: CASSFGAGGYTEAFF; cdr3_nt: TGCGCCAGCAGCTTTGGGGCAGGGGGCTACACTGAAGCTTTCTTT; d_call: TRBD1; v_call: TRBV5-1; clone_size: NA; j_call: TRBJ1-1
cdr3_aa: CASSSTPGGTSTDTQYF; cdr3_nt: TGTGCCAGCAGTTCTACCCCTGGAGGGACTAGCACAGATACGCAGTATTTT; d_call: NA; v_call: TRBV13; clone_size: NA; j_call: TRBJ2-3
cdr3_aa: CSAESRVQYF; cdr3_nt: TGCAGTGCTGAATCTAGAGTACAGTATTTT; d_call: NA; v_call: TRBV20-1; clone_size: NA; j_call: TRBJ2-3
cdr3_aa: CASSLSGGGNEQFF; cdr3_nt: TGTGCCAGCAGTTTGAGCGGGGGAGGAAATGAGCAGTTCTTC; d_call: TRBD2; v_call: TRBV6-5; clone_size: NA; j_call: TRBJ2-1
cdr3_aa: CASLLVGNEQYF; cdr3_nt: TGTGCCAGCCTACTAGTTGGCAACGAGCAGTACTTC; d_call: NA; v_call: TRBV2; clone_size: NA; j_call: TRBJ2-7
cdr3_aa: CASSIAGVSTDTQYF; cdr3_nt: TGTGCCAGCAGTATAGCGGGAGTTAGCACAGATACGCAGTATTTT; d_call: TRBD2; v_call: TRBV27; clone_size: NA; j_call: TRBJ2-3
cdr3_aa: CASSHYSGRNTGELFF; cdr3_nt: TGTGCCAGCAGCCATTATAGCGGGAGGAACACCGGGGAGCTGTTTTTT; d_call: TRBD2; v_call: TRBV14; clone_size: NA; j_call: TRBJ2-2
cdr3_aa: CASSQEQAGNSPLHF; cdr3_nt: TGTGCCAGCAGCCAAGAGCAGGCGGGTAATTCACCCCTCCACTTT; d_call: NA; v_call: TRBV4-2; clone_size: once; j_call: TRBJ1-6
cdr3_aa: CASRREGGNEQFF; cdr3_nt: TGTGCCAGCCGCCGGGAAGGTGGGAATGAGCAGTTCTTC; d_call: NA; v_call: TRBV6-6; clone_size: NA; j_call: TRBJ2-1
cdr3_aa: CASSLGASYEQYF; cdr3_nt: TGTGCCAGCAGTTTAGGGGCATCCTACGAGCAGTACTTC; d_call: NA; v_call: TRBV28; clone_size: NA; j_call: TRBJ2-7
cdr3_aa: CASRGQGVIQPQHF; cdr3_nt: TGTGCCAGCAGAGGACAGGGGGTTATTCAGCCCCAGCATTTT; d_call: TRBD1; v_call: TRBV27; clone_size: NA; j_call: TRBJ1-5
cdr3_aa: CASSLVAGANTEAFF; cdr3_nt: TGCGCCAGCAGCTTGGTAGCAGGGGCGAACACTGAAGCTTTCTTT; d_call: NA; v_call: TRBV5-1; clone_size: NA; j_call: TRBJ1-1
cdr3_aa: CASSLRDRATDTQYF; cdr3_nt: TGTGCCAGCAGCCTCCGGGACAGGGCGACAGATACGCAGTATTTT; d_call: TRBD1; v_call: TRBV27; clone_size: NA; j_call: TRBJ2-3
cdr3_aa: CASSLGDRDYNEQFF; cdr3_nt: TGCGCCAGCAGCTTGGGGGACAGAGACTACAATGAGCAGTTCTTC; d_call: TRBD1; v_call: TRBV5-1; clone_size: NA; j_call: TRBJ2-1
cdr3_aa: CASSMDRNGSPLHF; cdr3_nt: TGTGCCAGCAGCATGGACAGGAACGGTTCACCCCTCCACTTT; d_call: TRBD1; v_call: TRBV6-5; clone_size: NA; j_call: TRBJ1-6
cdr3_aa: CASSRDRDSEQFF; cdr3_nt: TGCGCCAGCTCTAGGGACAGGGACAGTGAGCAGTTCTTC; d_call: TRBD1; v_call: TRBV5-1; clone_size: NA; j_call: TRBJ2-1
cdr3_aa: CASRAGTGDYYGYTF; cdr3_nt: TGTGCCAGCAGAGCCGGGACAGGGGATTACTATGGCTACACCTTC; d_call: TRBD1; v_call: TRBV2; clone_size: few; j_call: TRBJ1-2
cdr3_aa: CASSTGQGGYEQYF; cdr3_nt: TGTGCCAGTAGTACCGGACAGGGAGGCTACGAGCAGTACTTC; d_call: TRBD1; v_call: TRBV19; clone_size: NA; j_call: TRBJ2-7
cdr3_aa: CASSQATGGEQYF; cdr3_nt: TGTGCCAGCAGCCAAGCAACAGGGGGCGAGCAGTACTTC; d_call: TRBD1; v_call: TRBV14; clone_size: NA; j_call: TRBJ2-7
cdr3_aa: CASSSGRGTTNEKLFF; cdr3_nt: TGTGCCAGCAGCTCCGGCAGGGGAACAACTAATGAAAAACTGTTTTTT; d_call: NA; v_call: TRBV28; clone_size: NA; j_call: TRBJ1-4
cdr3_aa: CASSLDRGNEKLFF; cdr3_nt: TGTGCCAGCAGTTTGGACAGAGGGAATGAAAAACTGTTTTTT; d_call: NA; v_call: TRBV5-4; clone_size: NA; j_call: TRBJ1-4
cdr3_aa: CASSGVAGETQYF; cdr3_nt: TGCGCCAGCAGTGGAGTAGCGGGAGAGACCCAGTACTTC; d_call: TRBD2; v_call: TRBV10-1; clone_size: NA; j_call: TRBJ2-5
cdr3_aa: CASSILAAGGEQFF; cdr3_nt: TGTGCCAGTAGTATCCTCGCCGCGGGAGGTGAGCAGTTCTTC; d_call: TRBD2; v_call: TRBV19; clone_size: NA; j_call: TRBJ2-1
cdr3_aa: CASSEVPSGGTNTIYF; cdr3_nt: TGTGCCAGCAGTGAAGTTCCAAGTGGGGGGACTAACACCATATATTTT; d_call: NA; v_call: TRBV6-1; clone_size: NA; j_call: TRBJ1-3